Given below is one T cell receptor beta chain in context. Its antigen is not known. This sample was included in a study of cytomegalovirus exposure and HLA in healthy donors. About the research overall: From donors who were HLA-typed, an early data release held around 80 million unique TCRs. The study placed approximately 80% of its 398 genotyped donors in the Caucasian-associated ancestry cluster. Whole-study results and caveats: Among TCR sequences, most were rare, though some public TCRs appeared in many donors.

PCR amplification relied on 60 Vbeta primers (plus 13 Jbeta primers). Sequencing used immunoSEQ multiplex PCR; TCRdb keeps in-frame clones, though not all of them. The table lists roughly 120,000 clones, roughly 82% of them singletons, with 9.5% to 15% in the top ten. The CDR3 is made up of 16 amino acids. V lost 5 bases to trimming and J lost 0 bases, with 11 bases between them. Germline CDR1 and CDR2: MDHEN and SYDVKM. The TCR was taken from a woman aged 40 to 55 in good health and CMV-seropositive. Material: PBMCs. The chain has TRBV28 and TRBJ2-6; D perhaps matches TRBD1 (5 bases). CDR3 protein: CASSETGFSGANVLTF. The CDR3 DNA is TGTGCCAGCAGTGAAACAGGCTTCTCTGGGGCCAACGTCCTGACTTTC.